This entry is about one TCR beta chain. Trimming removed 5 bases from V and 5 bases from J; junction bases left unmatched: 10. The V gene's germline CDR1 is SGHNT and CDR2 YENEEA. The CDR3 consists of 16 residues. The data stem from a study of T cell changes during pregnancy in multiple sclerosis. Profiling relied on immunoSEQ multiplex PCR, and the TCRdb table lists in-frame clones only, not all of them. The repertoire holds 45,000 to 50,000 clones, with 92% as singletons. The input for sequencing was CD4+ T cells from peripheral blood mononuclear cells, taken in the second trimester of pregnancy. The chain combines TRBV11-3 with TRBJ2-5; 11 bases match TRBD1. This clonotype originated in a female donor in good health, enrolled as a control in a pregnancy study. Here the CDR3 reads CASSPRTGGAEETQYF. The DNA of the CDR3 is TGTGCCAGCAGCCCGAGGACAGGGGGCGCGGAGGAGACCCAGTACTTC. The full variable domain, completed using reference TRBV11-3 and TRBJ2-5, is EAGVVQSPRYKIIEKKQPVAFWCNPISGHNTLYWYLQNLGQGPELLIRYENEEAVDDSQLPKDRFSAERLKGVDSTLKIQPAELGDSAVYLCASSPRTGGAEETQYFGPGTRLLVL.